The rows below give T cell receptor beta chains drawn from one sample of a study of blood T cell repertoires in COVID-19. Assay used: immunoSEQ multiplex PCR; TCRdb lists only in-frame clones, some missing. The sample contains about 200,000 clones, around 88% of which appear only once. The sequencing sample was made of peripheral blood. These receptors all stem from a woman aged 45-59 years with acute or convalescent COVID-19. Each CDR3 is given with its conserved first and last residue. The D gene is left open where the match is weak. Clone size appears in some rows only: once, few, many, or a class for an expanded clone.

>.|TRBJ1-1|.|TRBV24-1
TGTGCCACCAATCAGGGAGGGGGCACTGAAGCTTTCTTT
CATNQGGGTEAFF
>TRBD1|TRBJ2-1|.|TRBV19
TGTGCCAGTAGCATTAAGACAGGGGTCAACAATGAGCAGTTCTTC
CASSIKTGVNNEQFF
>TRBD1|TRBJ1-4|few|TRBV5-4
TGTGCCAGCAGCTACAACAGGGGTATTAGAGAAAAACTGTTTTTT
CASSYNRGIREKLFF
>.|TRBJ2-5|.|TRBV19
TGTGCCAGTAGTATTGGGGGGGCCAAAGAGACCCAGTACTTC
CASSIGGAKETQYF
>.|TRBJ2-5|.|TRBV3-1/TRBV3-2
TGTGCCAGCACCCCAGATGCCGGGAGACGAGAGACCCAGTACTTC
CASTPDAGRRETQYF
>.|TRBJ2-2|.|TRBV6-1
TGTGCCAGCAGTGAAGTGGGCAGGGGTCGGACCGGGGAGCTGTTTTTT
CASSEVGRGRTGELFF
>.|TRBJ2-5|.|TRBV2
TGTGCCAGCAGTGAATCCGGGGAGGATGAGACCCAGTACTTC
CASSESGEDETQYF
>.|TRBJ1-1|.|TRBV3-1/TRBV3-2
TGTGCCAGCAGCCAGGGGGCGTCGGGGAAAGGGAACACTGAAGCTTTCTTT
CASSQGASGKGNTEAFF
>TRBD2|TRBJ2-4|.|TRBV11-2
TGTGCCAGCAGCTCGACTAGCGGGAGGGCCTGGGGCAAAAACATTCAGTACTTC
CASSSTSGRAWGKNIQYF
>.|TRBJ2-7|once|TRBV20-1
TGCAGTGCTAGTCCTCCGGGACAAAGCAACTACGAGCAGTACTTC
CSASPPGQSNYEQYF
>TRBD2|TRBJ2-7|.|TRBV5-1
TGCGCCAGCAGCTTGGGGACTAGCGGGAGCTACGAGCAGTACTTC
CASSLGTSGSYEQYF
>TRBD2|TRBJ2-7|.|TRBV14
TGTGCCAGCAGCCAACTTACTAGCGGGAGGGGCGAGCAGTACTTC
CASSQLTSGRGEQYF
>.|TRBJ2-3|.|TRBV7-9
TGTGCCAGCAGCTTAGCAACACCCCCTAGGCCCACAGATACGCAGTATTTT
CASSLATPPRPTDTQYF
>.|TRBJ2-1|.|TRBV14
TGTGCCAGCAGCCAAGCGTGGGAGGGGGGCTACAATGAGCAGTTCTTC
CASSQAWEGGYNEQFF
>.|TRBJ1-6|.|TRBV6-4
TGTGCCAGCAGCGCGACTCTTTATAATTCACCCCTCCACTTT
CASSATLYNSPLHF
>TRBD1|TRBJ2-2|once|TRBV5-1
TGCGCCAGCAGCTATGGACAGGGGCGCGGCACCGGGGAGCTGTTTTTT
CASSYGQGRGTGELFF
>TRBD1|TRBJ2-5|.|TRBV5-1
TGCGCCAGCAGCCCGACAGGGGGTTCATTTGAGACCCAGTACTTC
CASSPTGGSFETQYF
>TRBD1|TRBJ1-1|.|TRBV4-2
TGTGCCAGCAGCCAAACCGGGACAGTGGCCACTGAAGCTTTCTTT
CASSQTGTVATEAFF
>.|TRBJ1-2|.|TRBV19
TGTGCCAGTACCCCAAGACAGTGGGCGGCGGGGAGCGGCTACACCTTC
CASTPRQWAAGSGYTF
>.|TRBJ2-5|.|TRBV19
TGTGCCAGTAGTATCGCGGGTAGGGGGGAGACCCAGTACTTC
CASSIAGRGETQYF
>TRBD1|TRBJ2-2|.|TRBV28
TGTGCCAGCAGTTTAGAGGGACAGGGGAACACCGGGGAGCTGTTTTTT
CASSLEGQGNTGELFF
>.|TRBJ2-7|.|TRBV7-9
TGTGCCAGCAGCTTACAATCCTACGAGCAGTACTTC
CASSLQSYEQYF
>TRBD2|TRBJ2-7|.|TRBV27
TGTGCCAGCAGTCCACGACTAGCGGGTTTGGGCGAGCAGTACTTC
CASSPRLAGLGEQYF
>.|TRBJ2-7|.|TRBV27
TGTGCCAGCAGTTCCATCTCAGGCCTCCCCGAGCAGTACTTC
CASSSISGLPEQYF
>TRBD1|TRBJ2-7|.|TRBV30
TGTGCCTGGAGACGGGACAGCCTTTACGAGCAGTACTTC
CAWRRDSLYEQYF
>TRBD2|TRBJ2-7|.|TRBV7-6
TGTGCCAGCAGCCTGGGGACTAGCGGGACCCTCCTGGGGCAGTACTTC
CASSLGTSGTLLGQYF
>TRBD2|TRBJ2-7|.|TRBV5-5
TGTGCCAGCAGCCCCCACCGGGACTACGGGAGCGAGCAGTACTTC
CASSPHRDYGSEQYF
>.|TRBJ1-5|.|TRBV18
TGTGCCAGCTCCCAGGCTAGCAATCAGCCCCAGCATTTT
CASSQASNQPQHF
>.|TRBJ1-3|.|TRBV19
TGTGCCAGTAGCGAAAACCGGGGAGTTATATATTTT
CASSENRGVIYF
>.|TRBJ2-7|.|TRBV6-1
TGTGCCAGCAGTGAATTGGCAGCCGGGTTTTTATACGAGCAGTACTTC
CASSELAAGFLYEQYF
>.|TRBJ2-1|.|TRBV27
TGTGCCAGCAGCCCAAGTACGGGGTGGGGTTACAATGAGCAGTTCTTC
CASSPSTGWGYNEQFF
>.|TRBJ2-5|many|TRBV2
TGTGCCAGCGCCCGGGACACCGGACAGACCCAGTACTTC
CASARDTGQTQYF
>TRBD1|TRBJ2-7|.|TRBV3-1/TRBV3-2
TGTGCCAGCAGCCGCACAATCGGACAGGGGGGGATTAAGCAGTACTTC
CASSRTIGQGGIKQYF
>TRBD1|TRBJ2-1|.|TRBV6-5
TGTGCCAGCAGTAGGGGACAGGGGAGGAATGAGCAGTTCTTC
CASSRGQGRNEQFF
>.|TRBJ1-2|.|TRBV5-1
TGCGCCAGCAGCTTGTCTTCCGTCATTGCGAACTATGGCTACACCTTC
CASSLSSVIANYGYTF
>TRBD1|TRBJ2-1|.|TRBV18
TGTGCCAGCTCACCGGACAGGGCATGGGATGAGCAGTTCTTC
CASSPDRAWDEQFF
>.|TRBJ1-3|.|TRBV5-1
TGCGCCAGCAGCTTGACAGGACAGCTTCGGCAGAACACCATATATTTT
CASSLTGQLRQNTIYF
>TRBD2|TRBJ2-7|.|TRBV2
TGTGCCAGCAGTCCGACTAGCGGGGGGTTTAACGAGCAGTACTTC
CASSPTSGGFNEQYF
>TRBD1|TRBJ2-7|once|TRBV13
TGTGCCAGCAGCTTGGGGACAGGGGCCTACGAGCAGTACTTC
CASSLGTGAYEQYF
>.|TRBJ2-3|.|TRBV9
TGTGCCAGCAGCGTAGACCCTAGCCAGAGCACAGATACGCAGTATTTT
CASSVDPSQSTDTQYF
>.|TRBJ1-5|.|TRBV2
TGTGCCAGCAGGAAGGGAACAGGCGGAAGTTTTCAGCCCCAGCATTTT
CASRKGTGGSFQPQHF
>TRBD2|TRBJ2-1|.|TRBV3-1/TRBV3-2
TGTGCCAGCAGCCAAGACCCTGGACTAGCGGGAGCGTCGAATGAGCAGTTCTTC
CASSQDPGLAGASNEQFF
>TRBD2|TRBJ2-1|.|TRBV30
TGTGCCTACGGACTAGCGGCCTACAATGAGCAGTTCTTC
CAYGLAAYNEQFF
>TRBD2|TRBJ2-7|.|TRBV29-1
TGCAGCCCCGAAGGGACTAGCGGGACCTACGAGCAGTACTTC
CSPEGTSGTYEQYF
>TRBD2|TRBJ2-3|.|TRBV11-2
TGTGCCAGCAGCTTAGGACTAGCGGGAAGCACAGATACGCAGTATTTT
CASSLGLAGSTDTQYF
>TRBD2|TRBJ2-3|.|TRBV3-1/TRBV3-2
TGTGCCAGCAGCCAAGATAGCGGGAGGGCCTTAACAGATACGCAGTATTTT
CASSQDSGRALTDTQYF